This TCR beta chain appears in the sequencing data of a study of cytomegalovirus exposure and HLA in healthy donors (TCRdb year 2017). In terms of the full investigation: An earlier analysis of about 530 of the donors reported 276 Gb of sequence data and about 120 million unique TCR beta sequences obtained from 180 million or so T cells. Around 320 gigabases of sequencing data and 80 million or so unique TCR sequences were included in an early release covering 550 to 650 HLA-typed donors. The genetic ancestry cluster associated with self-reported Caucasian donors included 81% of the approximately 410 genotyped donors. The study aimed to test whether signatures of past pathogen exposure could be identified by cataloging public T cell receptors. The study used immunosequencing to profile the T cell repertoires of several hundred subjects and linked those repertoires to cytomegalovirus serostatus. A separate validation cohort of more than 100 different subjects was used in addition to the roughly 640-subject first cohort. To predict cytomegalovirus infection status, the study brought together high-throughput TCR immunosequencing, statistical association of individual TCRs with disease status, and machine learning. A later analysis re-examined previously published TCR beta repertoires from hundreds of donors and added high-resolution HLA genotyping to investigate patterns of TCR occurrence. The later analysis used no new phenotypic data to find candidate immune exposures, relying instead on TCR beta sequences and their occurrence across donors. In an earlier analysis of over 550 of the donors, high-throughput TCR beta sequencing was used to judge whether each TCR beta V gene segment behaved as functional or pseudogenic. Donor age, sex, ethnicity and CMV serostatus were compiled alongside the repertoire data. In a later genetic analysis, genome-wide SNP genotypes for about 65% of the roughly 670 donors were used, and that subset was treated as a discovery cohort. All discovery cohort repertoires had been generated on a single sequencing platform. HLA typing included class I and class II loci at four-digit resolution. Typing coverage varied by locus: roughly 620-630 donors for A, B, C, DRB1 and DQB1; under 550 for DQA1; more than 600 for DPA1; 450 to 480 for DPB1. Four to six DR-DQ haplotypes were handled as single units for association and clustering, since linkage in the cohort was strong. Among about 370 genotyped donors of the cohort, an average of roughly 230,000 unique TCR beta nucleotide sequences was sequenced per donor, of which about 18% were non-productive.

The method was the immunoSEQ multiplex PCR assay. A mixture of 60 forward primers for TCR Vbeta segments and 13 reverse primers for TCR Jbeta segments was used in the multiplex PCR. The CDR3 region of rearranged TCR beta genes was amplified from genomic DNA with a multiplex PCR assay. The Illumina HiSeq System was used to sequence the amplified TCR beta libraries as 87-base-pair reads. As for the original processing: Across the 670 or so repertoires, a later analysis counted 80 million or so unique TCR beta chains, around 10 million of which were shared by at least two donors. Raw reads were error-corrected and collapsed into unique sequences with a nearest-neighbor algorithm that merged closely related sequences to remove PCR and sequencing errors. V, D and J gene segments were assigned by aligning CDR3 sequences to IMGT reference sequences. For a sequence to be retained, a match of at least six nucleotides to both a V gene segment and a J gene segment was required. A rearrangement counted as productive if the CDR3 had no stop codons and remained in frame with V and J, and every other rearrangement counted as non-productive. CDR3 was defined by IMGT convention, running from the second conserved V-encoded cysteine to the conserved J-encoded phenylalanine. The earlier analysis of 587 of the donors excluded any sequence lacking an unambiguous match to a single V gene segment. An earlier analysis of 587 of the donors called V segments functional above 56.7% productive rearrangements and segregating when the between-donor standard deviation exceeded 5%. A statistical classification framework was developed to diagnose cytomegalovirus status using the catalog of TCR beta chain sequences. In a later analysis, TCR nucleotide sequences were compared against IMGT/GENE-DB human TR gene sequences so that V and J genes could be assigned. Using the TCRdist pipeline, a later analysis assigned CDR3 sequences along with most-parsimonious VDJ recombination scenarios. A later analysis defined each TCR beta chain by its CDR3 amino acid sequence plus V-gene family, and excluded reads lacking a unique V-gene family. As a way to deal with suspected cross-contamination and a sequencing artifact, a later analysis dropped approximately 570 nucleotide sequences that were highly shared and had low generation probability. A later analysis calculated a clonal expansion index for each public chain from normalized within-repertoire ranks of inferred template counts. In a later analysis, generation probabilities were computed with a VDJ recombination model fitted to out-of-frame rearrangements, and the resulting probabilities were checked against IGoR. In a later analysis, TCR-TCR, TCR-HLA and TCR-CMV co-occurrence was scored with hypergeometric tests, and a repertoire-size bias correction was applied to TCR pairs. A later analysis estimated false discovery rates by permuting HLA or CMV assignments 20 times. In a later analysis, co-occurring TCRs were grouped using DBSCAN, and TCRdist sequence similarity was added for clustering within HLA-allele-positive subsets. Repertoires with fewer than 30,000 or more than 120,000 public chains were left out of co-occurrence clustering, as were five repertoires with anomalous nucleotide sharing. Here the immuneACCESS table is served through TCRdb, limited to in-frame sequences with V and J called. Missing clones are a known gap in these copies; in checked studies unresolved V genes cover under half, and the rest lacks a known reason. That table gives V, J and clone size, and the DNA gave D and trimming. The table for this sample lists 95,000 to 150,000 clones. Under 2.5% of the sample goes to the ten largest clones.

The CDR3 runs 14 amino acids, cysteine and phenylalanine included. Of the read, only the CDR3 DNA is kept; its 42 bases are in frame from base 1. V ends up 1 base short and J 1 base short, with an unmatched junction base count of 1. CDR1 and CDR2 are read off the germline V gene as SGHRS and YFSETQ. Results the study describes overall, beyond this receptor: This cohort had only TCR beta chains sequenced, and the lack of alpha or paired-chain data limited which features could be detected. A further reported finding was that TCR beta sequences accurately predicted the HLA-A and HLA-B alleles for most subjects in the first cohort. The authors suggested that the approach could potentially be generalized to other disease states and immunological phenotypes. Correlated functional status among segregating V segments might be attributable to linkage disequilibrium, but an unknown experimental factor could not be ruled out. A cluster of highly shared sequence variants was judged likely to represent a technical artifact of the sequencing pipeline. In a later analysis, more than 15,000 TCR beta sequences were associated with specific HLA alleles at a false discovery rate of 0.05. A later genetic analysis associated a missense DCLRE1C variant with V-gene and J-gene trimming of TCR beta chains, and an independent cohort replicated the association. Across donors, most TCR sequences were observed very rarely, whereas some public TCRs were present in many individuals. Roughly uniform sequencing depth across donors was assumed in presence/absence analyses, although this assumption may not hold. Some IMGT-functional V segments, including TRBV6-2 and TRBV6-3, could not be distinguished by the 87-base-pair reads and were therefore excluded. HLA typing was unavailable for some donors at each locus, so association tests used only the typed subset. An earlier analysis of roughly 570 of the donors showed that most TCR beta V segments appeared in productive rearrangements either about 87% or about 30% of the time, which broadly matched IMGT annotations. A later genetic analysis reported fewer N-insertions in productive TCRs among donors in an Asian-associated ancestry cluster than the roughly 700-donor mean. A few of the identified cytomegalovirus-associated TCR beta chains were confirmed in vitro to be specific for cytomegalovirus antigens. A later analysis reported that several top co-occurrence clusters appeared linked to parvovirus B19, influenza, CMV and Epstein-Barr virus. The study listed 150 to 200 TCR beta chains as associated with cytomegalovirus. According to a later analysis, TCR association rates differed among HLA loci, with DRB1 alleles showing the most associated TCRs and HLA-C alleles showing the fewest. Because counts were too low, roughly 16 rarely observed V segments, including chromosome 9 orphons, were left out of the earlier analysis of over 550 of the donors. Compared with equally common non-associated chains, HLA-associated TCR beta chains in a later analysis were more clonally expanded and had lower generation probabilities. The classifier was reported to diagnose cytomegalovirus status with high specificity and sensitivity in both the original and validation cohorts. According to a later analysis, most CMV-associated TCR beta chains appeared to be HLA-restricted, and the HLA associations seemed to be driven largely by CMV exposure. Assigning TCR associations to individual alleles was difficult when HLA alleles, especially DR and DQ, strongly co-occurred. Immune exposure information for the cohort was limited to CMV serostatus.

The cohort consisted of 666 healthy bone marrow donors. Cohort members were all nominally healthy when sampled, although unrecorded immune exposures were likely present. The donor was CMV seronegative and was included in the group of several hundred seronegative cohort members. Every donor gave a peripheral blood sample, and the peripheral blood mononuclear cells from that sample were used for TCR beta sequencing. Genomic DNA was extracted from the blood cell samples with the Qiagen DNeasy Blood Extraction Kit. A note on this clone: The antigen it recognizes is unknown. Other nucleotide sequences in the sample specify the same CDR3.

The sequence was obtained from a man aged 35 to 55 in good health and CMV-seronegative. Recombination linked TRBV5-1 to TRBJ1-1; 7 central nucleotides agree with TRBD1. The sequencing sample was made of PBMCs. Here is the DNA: TGCGCCAGCAGCTTGCGGACAGGGAACACTGAAGCTTTCTTT. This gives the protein CASSLRTGNTEAFF.